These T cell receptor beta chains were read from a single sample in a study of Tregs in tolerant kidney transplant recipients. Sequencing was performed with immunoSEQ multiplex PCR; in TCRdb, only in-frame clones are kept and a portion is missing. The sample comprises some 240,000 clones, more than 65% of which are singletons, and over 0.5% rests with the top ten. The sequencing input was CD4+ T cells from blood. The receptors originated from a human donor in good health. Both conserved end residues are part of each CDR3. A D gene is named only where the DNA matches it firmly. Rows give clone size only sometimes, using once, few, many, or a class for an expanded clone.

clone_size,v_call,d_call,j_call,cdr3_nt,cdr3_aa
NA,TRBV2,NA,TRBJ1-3,TGTGCCAGCAGTCCCGGACAGATCTCTGGAAACACCATATATTTT,CASSPGQISGNTIYF
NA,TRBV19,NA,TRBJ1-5,TGTGCCAGTAGTACCGGACCGAATAGCAATCAGCCCCAGCATTTT,CASSTGPNSNQPQHF
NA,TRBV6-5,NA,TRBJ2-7,TGTGCCAGCAGTCGGCAACAGGTCTCCTACGAGCAGTACTTC,CASSRQQVSYEQYF
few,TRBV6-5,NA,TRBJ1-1,TGTGCCAGCAGAATGGGCGGGCCTGAGAACACTGAAGCTTTCTTT,CASRMGGPENTEAFF
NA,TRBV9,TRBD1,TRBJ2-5,TGTGCCAGCAGCGTAGCTCTAGGGGGACAGAGTTTAGAGACCCAGTACTTC,CASSVALGGQSLETQYF
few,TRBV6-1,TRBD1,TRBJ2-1,TGTGCCAGCACCCCGGACAGGGGGCTATACAATGAGCAGTTCTTC,CASTPDRGLYNEQFF
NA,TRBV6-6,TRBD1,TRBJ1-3,TGTGCCAGCAGTCCGCCGGGACAGTTGGAAAACACCATATATTTT,CASSPPGQLENTIYF
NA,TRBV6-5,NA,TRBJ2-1,TGTGCCAGCAGGGCGGGCCCCGGTACGATCGAGCAGTTCTTC,CASRAGPGTIEQFF
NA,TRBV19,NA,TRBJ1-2,TGTGCCAGTAGTATTACCCCAGCTAACTATGGCTACACCTTC,CASSITPANYGYTF
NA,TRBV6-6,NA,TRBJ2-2,TGTGCCAGCAGTTTAGCCGGGACCGGGGAGCTGTTTTTT,CASSLAGTGELFF
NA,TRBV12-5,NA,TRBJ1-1,TGTGCTAGTGGTTTGGTAGTCGGGACCGGCACTGAAGCTTTCTTT,CASGLVVGTGTEAFF
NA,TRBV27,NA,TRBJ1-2,TGTGCCGCGGGCACTTGGAGGGGCTACACCTTC,CAAGTWRGYTF
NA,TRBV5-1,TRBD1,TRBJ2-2,TGCGCCAGCAGCATAGGAGACAGGGTGACCGGGGAGCTGTTTTTT,CASSIGDRVTGELFF
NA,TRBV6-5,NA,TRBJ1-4,TGTGCCAGCAGTTATCCGGGGGGAGAAAAACTGTTTTTT,CASSYPGGEKLFF
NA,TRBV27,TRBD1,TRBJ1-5,TGTGCCAGCAGTTCCGGGACAGGAGGGAGCAATCAGCCCCAGCATTTT,CASSSGTGGSNQPQHF
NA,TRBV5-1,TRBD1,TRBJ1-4,TGCGCCAGCAGCTTGGTCGGGACAGTCGAGGAAAAACTGTTTTTT,CASSLVGTVEEKLFF
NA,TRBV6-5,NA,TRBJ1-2,TGTGCCAGCAGTTACTCGAGTTCCAGGGGTTATGGCTACACCTTC,CASSYSSSRGYGYTF
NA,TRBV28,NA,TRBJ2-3,TGTGCCAGCAGTTCTTTCACAGATACGCAGTATTTT,CASSSFTDTQYF
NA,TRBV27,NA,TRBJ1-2,TGTGCCAGCAGCCGCCTGGTTGGTGTAATAGGCTACACCTTC,CASSRLVGVIGYTF
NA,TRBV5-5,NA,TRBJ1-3,TGTGCCAGCAGCTTCAAGACAGGTGGAAACACCATATATTTT,CASSFKTGGNTIYF
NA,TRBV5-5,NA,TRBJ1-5,TGTGCCAGCAGCTTGGGGCCCAACAGCAATCAGCCCCAGCATTTT,CASSLGPNSNQPQHF
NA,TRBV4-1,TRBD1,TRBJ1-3,TGCGCCAGCAGCCAACACGAACCCAGACAGGGGGTGAGCTCTGGAAACACCATATATTTT,CASSQHEPRQGVSSGNTIYF
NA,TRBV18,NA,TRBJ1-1,TGTGCCAGCTCACGATGGGTAGGGACTGAAGCATTCTTT,CASSRWVGTEAFF
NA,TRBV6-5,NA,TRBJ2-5,TGTGCCAGCAGTTACCAGGGATTGAGAGAGACCCAGTACTTC,CASSYQGLRETQYF
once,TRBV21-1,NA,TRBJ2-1,TGTGCCAGCAGCACCCGACAGGGTAGGACTAGCGGGGTCTCCTACAATGAGCAGTTCTTC,CASSTRQGRTSGVSYNEQFF
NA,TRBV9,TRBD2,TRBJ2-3,TGTGCCAGCAGCTTCCGGACTAGCGGAAATATTAATACGCAGTATTTT,CASSFRTSGNINTQYF
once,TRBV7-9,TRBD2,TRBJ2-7,TGTGCCAGCACCCTAGCGGGGGTCTACGAGCAGTACTTC,CASTLAGVYEQYF
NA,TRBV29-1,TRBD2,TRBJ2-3,TGCAGCGTTGATTCCGCTAGCGGCCACACAGATACGCAGTATTTT,CSVDSASGHTDTQYF
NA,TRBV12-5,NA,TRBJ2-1,TGTGCTAGTGCCCGAAAAGAGGGGTACAATGAGCAGTTCTTC,CASARKEGYNEQFF
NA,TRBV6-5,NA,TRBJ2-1,TGTGCCAGCAGTAGCGTGGGGCAGTCGGGCAATGAGCAGTTCTTC,CASSSVGQSGNEQFF
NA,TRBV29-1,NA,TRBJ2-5,TGCAGCGTTGTATCATGGACGTCTGGGATGGAGACCCAGTACTTC,CSVVSWTSGMETQYF
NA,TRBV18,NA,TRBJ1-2,TGTGCCAGCTCAGACGGAACGGATCCTAACTATGGCTACACCTTC,CASSDGTDPNYGYTF
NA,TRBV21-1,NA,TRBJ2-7,TGTGCCAGCAGCAAAGACGAACAGGCGGTGGGGTGGGGAGAGCAGTACTTC,CASSKDEQAVGWGEQYF
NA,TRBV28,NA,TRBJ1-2,TGTGCCAGCAGTCCCGGACAGATTTCTAACTATGGCTACACCTTC,CASSPGQISNYGYTF
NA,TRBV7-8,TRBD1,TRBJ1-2,TGTGCCAGCAGCAGACAGGGGACTCCCTATGGCTACACCTTC,CASSRQGTPYGYTF
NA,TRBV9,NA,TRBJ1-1,TGTGCCAGCAGCTCGGACAGCCAGAACACTGAAGCTTTCTTT,CASSSDSQNTEAFF
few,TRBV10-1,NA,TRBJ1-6,TGCGCCAGCAGTGAGTCGACCGGCTCACCCCTCCACTTT,CASSESTGSPLHF
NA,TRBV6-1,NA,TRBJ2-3,TGTGCCAGCAGTGACGGTAAAGGGGGCACAGATACGCAGTATTTT,CASSDGKGGTDTQYF
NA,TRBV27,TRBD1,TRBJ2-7,TGTGCCAGCAGTCCGGGGACAGGGCGTAGTTCCTACGAGCAGTACTTC,CASSPGTGRSSYEQYF
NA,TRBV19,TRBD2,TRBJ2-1,TGTGCCAGCAGTATAGTACTAGCGGGGGGCTTTAGCTCCTACAATGAGCAGTTCTTC,CASSIVLAGGFSSYNEQFF
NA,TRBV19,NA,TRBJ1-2,TGTGCCAGTAGACTACAGGGTATCGGCTATGGCTACACCTTC,CASRLQGIGYGYTF